The 21 T cell receptor beta chains reported below all come from one sample, sequenced in a study of blood T cell repertoires in COVID-19. TCRdb's table, derived via immunoSEQ multiplex PCR, lists solely in-frame clones and lacks some. The sample includes 150,000 to 200,000 clones, around 84% of them seen just once. Sequences were obtained from peripheral blood. These receptors came from a man between 35 and 55 years old with active or convalescent COVID-19.

The chain joins TRBV5-3 to TRBJ1-6; D is ambiguous. TRBV5-3 falls under the ORF class, with uncertain function. Trimming cost V 6 bases and J 11 bases, with 18 bases left between them. CDR3 length equals 14 residues. The chain's CDR3 is CARIRGGWRAPLHF. Here the CDR3 DNA reads TGTGCCAGAATACGTGGAGGGTGGCGGGCACCCCTCCACTTT.

This chain uses TRBV7-9 with TRBJ1-6; 8 nucleotides line up with TRBD1. This CDR3 has 15 amino acids. The ends lost 3 bases at V and 7 bases at J; junction bases unmatched: 5. Germline CDR1 is SEHNR and CDR2 is FQNEAQ (reference sequence). CDR3 amino acids: CASSFGQGANSPLHF. DNA of the CDR3: TGTGCCAGCAGCTTCGGACAGGGCGCAAATTCACCCCTCCACTTT.

V gene TRBV27 combines with J gene TRBJ2-7, with 7 bases identical to TRBD1. Trimming removed 4 bases from V and 2 bases from J; junction bases left unmatched: 5. The CDR3 spans 14 residues. Germline V gene lookup returns CDR1 MNHEY and CDR2 SMNVEV (reference sequence). CDR3 in DNA: TGTGCCAGCAGTTGGACAGGAAACACCTACGAGCAGTACTTC. Translated, it gives CASSWTGNTYEQYF.

This chain joins TRBV5-1 and TRBJ1-4, with TRBD1 as a possible D gene (5 bases). Trimming shortened V by 1 base and J by 7 bases, and 17 bases separated the two germline ends. CDR1 is SGHRS and CDR2 is YFSETQ in the germline V gene. The CDR3 loop spans 16 amino acids. CDR3 DNA: TGCGCCAGCAGCTTGAGCCCCGCAGGGTCTCTTGAAAAACTGTTTTTT. Amino acid sequence: CASSLSPAGSLEKLFF.

This chain joins TRBV25-1 and TRBJ1-6, with 7 bases that match TRBD1. The germline gives CDR1 MGHDK, CDR2 SYGVNS. V shed 5 bases, J shed 7 bases, and the junction held 2 bases outside the gene matches. The CDR3 totals 13 residues. The CDR3 protein is CASSKGQNSPLHF. CDR3 bases: TGTGCCAGCAGTAAGGGACAGAATTCACCCCTCCACTTT. The whole variable domain, filled in from reference TRBV25-1 and TRBJ1-6, reads EADIYQTPRYLVIGTGKKITLECSQTMGHDKMYWYQQDPGMELHLIHYSYGVNSTEKGDLSSESTVSRIRTEHFPLTLESARPSHTSQYLCASSKGQNSPLHFGNGTRLTVT.

This chain uses TRBV12-5 with TRBJ2-7; D might be TRBD1 (5 bases). V was trimmed by 4 bases and J by 5 bases, leaving 12 bases between them. The CDR3 runs 13 residues. CDR1 and CDR2 from the germline V gene are LGHNT and FRNRAP. The DNA for the CDR3 is TGTGCTAGTGGTTCCAGGAACAGGAACGAGCAGTACTTC. Protein sequence: CASGSRNRNEQYF.

This clone has only one observation. This sequence joins TRBV2 and TRBJ2-7, with TRBD1 matching over 7 bases. The CDR3 sequence is 15 residues long. After removal of 6 bases from V and 3 bases from J, the junction contained 11 bases not matched to a gene. Per germline, CDR1 SNHLY and CDR2 FYNNEI. CDR3 sequence reads: CASRAQGVGSYEQYF. In nucleotides, the CDR3 is TGTGCCAGCAGAGCCCAGGGGGTTGGGAGCTACGAGCAGTACTTC.

V usage is TRBV6-5 and J usage is TRBJ1-6; TRBD1 agrees at 7 bases. There are 13 residues in the CDR3. From germline, CDR1 is MNHEY and CDR2 SVGAGI. After removal of 11 bases from V and 9 bases from J, the junction contained 10 bases not matched to a gene. DNA for the CDR3: TGTGCCTCTGCCGGGACAGAAAGTTCACCCCTCCACTTT. It translates to CASAGTESSPLHF.

The V call is TRBV5-1, the J call TRBJ1-2; 11 nucleotides match TRBD1. Germline V gene sequence: CDR1 SGHRS, CDR2 YFSETQ. With V trimmed by 4 bases and J by 6 bases, 2 bases remained unmatched. CDR3 length: 13 residues. CDR3 residues: CASSRGQGDGYTF. CDR3 DNA: TGCGCCAGCAGCCGGGGACAGGGGGATGGCTACACCTTC.

This clone was seen a few times. The V gene is TRBV7-8, the J gene TRBJ2-7; tentatively, D is TRBD1 (5 bases). Germline V gene lookup returns CDR1 SGHVS and CDR2 FQNEAQ. Trimming cost V 3 bases and J 5 bases, with 11 bases left between them. The CDR3 is 13 amino acids. CDR3 sequence: CASSLGRRNEQYF. The CDR3 DNA reads as TGTGCCAGCAGCTTGGGGCGAAGGAACGAGCAGTACTTC.

The chain has TRBV5-1 and TRBJ2-1; 8 bases match TRBD2. Trimming took 5 bases from V and 4 from J; bases not matched to a gene: 8. The CDR3 loop spans 15 amino acids. The germline V gene has CDR1 SGHRS and CDR2 YFSETQ. This CDR3 is CASRADIAGYNEQFF. The CDR3 DNA follows: TGCGCCAGCAGGGCGGATATAGCGGGGTACAATGAGCAGTTCTTC.

V and J are TRBV13 and TRBJ2-1, with 8 bases that match TRBD2. V lost 4 bases to trimming and J lost 4 bases; unmatched junction nucleotides: 6. The CDR3 covers 15 residues. The germline gives CDR1 PRHDT, CDR2 FYEKMQ (reference sequence). The CDR3 nucleotides are TGTGCCAGCAGCTCCCAGCGGGGGCCGTACAATGAGCAGTTCTTC. Protein sequence: CASSSQRGPYNEQFF. Full variable domain (outside the CDR3, taken from reference TRBV13 and TRBJ2-1): AAGVIQSPRHLIKEKRETATLKCYPIPRHDTVYWYQQGPGQDPQFLISFYEKMQSDKGSIPDRFSAQQFSDYHSELNMSSLELGDSALYFCASSSQRGPYNEQFFGPGTRLTVL.

The chain combines TRBV28 with TRBJ2-7, with D perhaps matching TRBD1 (6 bases). Germline V gene sequence: CDR1 MDHEN, CDR2 SYDVKM. The CDR3 has 14 amino acids. V lost 5 bases, J lost 2 bases, and 13 bases lay in between. The DNA of the CDR3 is TGTGCCAGCAGTGTACAGGGTAACACCTACGAGCAGTACTTC. This gives the protein CASSVQGNTYEQYF.

This sequence joins TRBV7-9 and TRBJ1-1; D might be TRBD1 (6 bases). Trimming cost V 5 bases and J 2 bases, with 15 bases left between them. Germline V gene sequence: CDR1 SEHNR, CDR2 FQNEAQ (reference sequence). The CDR3 totals 15 residues. The CDR3 is CASSLRQERNTEAFF. CDR3 DNA sequence: TGTGCCAGCAGCCTGAGACAGGAAAGAAACACTGAAGCTTTCTTT.

The chain uses TRBV9 and TRBJ1-1; no clear D gene. The V and J ends lost 4 bases and 1 base respectively, with 11 bases between them. CDR1 is SGDLS and CDR2 is YYNGEE in the germline V gene. The CDR3 sequence is 14 residues long. In DNA form, the CDR3 reads TGTGCCAGCAGCAAGAAGCCTAAGAACACTGAAGCTTTCTTT. It is translated as CASSKKPKNTEAFF. Using reference TRBV9 and TRBJ1-1 for the parts outside the CDR3, the full variable domain is DSGVTQTPKHLITATGQRVTLRCSPRSGDLSVYWYQQSLDQGLQFLIQYYNGEERAKGNILERFSAQQFPDLHSELNLSSLELGDSALYFCASSKKPKNTEAFFGQGTRLTVV.

The chain links TRBV30 to TRBJ2-5; D unclear. Deletions cut 2 bases from V and 1 base from J, with 5 bases between. This CDR3 has 12 residues. The V gene's germline CDR1 is GTSNPN and CDR2 SVGIG (reference sequence). The CDR3 sequence: CAWSLIQETQYF. In nucleotides, the CDR3 is TGTGCCTGGAGTTTAATCCAAGAGACCCAGTACTTC.

The rearrangement uses TRBV2 and TRBJ2-7; D is undetermined. CDR3 length: 13 residues. V dropped 7 bases and J dropped 7 bases, with 17 bases sitting between them. Germline-derived CDR1 and CDR2 are SNHLY and FYNNEI. The CDR3 DNA follows: TGTGCCAGCACCCGAGGCCCCGGTTTGGAGCAGTACTTC. Its translation is CASTRGPGLEQYF. Using reference TRBV2 and TRBJ2-7 for the parts outside the CDR3, the full variable domain is EPEVTQTPSHQVTQMGQEVILRCVPISNHLYFYWYRQILGQKVEFLVSFYNNEISEKSEIFDDQFSVERPDGSNFTLKIRSTKLEDSAMYFCASTRGPGLEQYFGPGTRLTVT.

A note on this clone: The germline gene is not matched at one end of the junction; a read error may be the cause. J is TRBJ2-7 and V is TRBV5-1; TRBD1 aligns across 10 bases. Germline V gives CDR1 SGHRS, CDR2 YFSETQ. The CDR3 runs to 16 residues. CDR3 coding DNA: TGCGCCCGCAGCTTGGGGGGGACAGGGGCCGCTTACGAGCAGTACTTC. Encoded protein: CARSLGGTGAAYEQYF.

This clone was observed a single time. Likely a read error: the CDR3 ends without its conserved phenylalanine or tryptophan. Because the CDR3's place on the DNA is in doubt, the DNA is left out and the CDR3 is given as listed by TCRdb. This rearrangement joins TRBV7-2 to TRBJ1-1; the table's D call TRBD1 went unverified against the DNA. Germline V gene sequence: CDR1 SGHTA, CDR2 FQGNSA. Both ends counted, the CDR3 spans 14 residues. The CDR3 reads CASNSLWDRGGGAL.

The J gene is TRBJ2-3, the V gene TRBV7-3; 7 nucleotides agree with TRBD2. The ends lost 2 bases at V and 4 bases at J; junction bases unmatched: 0. The germline CDR1 and CDR2 sequences are SGHTA and FQGTGA. The CDR3 extends over 13 amino acids. CDR3 loop: CASSLGGADTQYF. In nucleotides, the CDR3 is TGTGCCAGCAGCTTAGGGGGGGCAGATACGCAGTATTTT. The whole variable domain, remainder taken from reference TRBV7-3 and TRBJ2-3, is GAGVSQTPSNKVTEKGKYVELRCDPISGHTALYWYRQSLGQGPEFLIYFQGTGAADDSGLPNDRFFAVRPEGSVSTLKIQRTERGDSAVYLCASSLGGADTQYFGPGTRLTVL.

This clone came up once. The rearrangement joins TRBV14 to TRBJ1-2; 7 nucleotides match TRBD1. The CDR3 is 18 amino acids. Trimming cost V 4 bases and J 7 bases; bases outside gene matches: 21. Germline V gene lookup returns CDR1 SGHDN and CDR2 FVKESK. CDR3 residues: CASSPSGTVFTSPLGYTF. CDR3 nucleotide sequence: TGTGCCAGCAGCCCGTCCGGGACAGTCTTTACGTCTCCCCTTGGCTACACCTTC.